These 27 T cell receptor beta chains were sequenced from one sample in a study of blood T cell repertoires in COVID-19. Using immunoSEQ multiplex PCR, the repertoire was profiled, and TCRdb retains in-frame clones only, with some absent. Of roughly 140,000 clones listed, approximately 84% are singletons. Material: PBMCs or T cells enriched from blood (not recorded which). The source of these receptors is a man in his fifties or sixties in a cohort exposed to, infected with or recovered from COVID-19 (not recorded which).

J is TRBJ2-3 and V is TRBV7-6; 7 nucleotides agree with TRBD2. CDR1 SGHVS and CDR2 FNYEAQ come from the germline V gene. CDR3 length: 15 amino acids. The ends lost 1 base at V and 4 bases at J; junction bases unmatched: 5. The CDR3 sequence: CASSLGGGGADTQYF. CDR3 DNA sequence: TGTGCCAGCAGCTTAGGCGGGGGAGGGGCAGATACGCAGTATTTT.

The V gene is TRBV4-3, the J gene TRBJ2-1; D is unclear. The CDR3 has 14 residues. V lost 4 bases to trimming and J lost 9 bases, with 16 bases between them. Germline CDR1 is LGHNA and CDR2 is YSLEER. This CDR3 is CASSPTTGLIEQFF. The CDR3 DNA reads as TGCGCCAGCAGCCCTACGACTGGCCTTATTGAGCAGTTCTTC.

A remark on this clone: Other DNA variants within this sample encode the same CDR3. V is TRBV27 and J is TRBJ2-1; possibly TRBD1 for D (6 bases). CDR3 length: 12 residues. V shed 8 bases and J shed 5 bases, with 10 bases lying between them. CDR1 is MNHEY, CDR2 SMNVEV, per germline (reference sequence). The CDR3 region is CASLTGNNEQFF. CDR3 DNA sequence: TGTGCCAGCTTAACAGGGAACAATGAGCAGTTCTTC.

The chain recombines TRBV2 with TRBJ1-1; 7 bases are shared with TRBD1. Germline assignment: CDR1 SNHLY and CDR2 FYNNEI. CDR3 length equals 13 residues. The V segment lost 11 bases and the J segment 2 bases; nucleotides outside the gene matches: 8. CDR3 sequence reads: CAASGGFNTEAFF. The CDR3, as DNA: TGTGCCGCTTCAGGGGGTTTCAACACTGAAGCTTTCTTT.

The CDR3 sequence: CASSPGGGLNEQFF. The CDR3 DNA reads TGTGCCAGCTCACCAGGGGGAGGATTAAATGAGCAGTTCTTC. V usage is TRBV18 and J usage is TRBJ2-1; maybe TRBD2 (6 bases). The germline V and J ends were trimmed by 2 bases and 7 bases, with 12 bases remaining between them. The CDR3 covers 14 residues. Germline CDR1 is KGHSH and CDR2 is LQKENI.

V and J are TRBV29-1 and TRBJ2-5, with a tentative D call TRBD2 (6 bases). Germline V gene lookup returns CDR1 SQVTM and CDR2 ANQGSEA. The CDR3 extends over 12 amino acids. The V end was cut by 7 bases, the J end by 2 bases, with 11 bases between. Here the CDR3 reads CSDEGLQETQYF. The CDR3 coding sequence is TGCAGCGACGAGGGACTTCAAGAGACCCAGTACTTC.

The rearrangement uses TRBV19 and TRBJ2-2; no clear D. Per germline, CDR1 LNHDA and CDR2 SQIVND (reference sequence). V was clipped by 4 bases and J by 2 bases, with 8 bases between them. This CDR3 spans 14 amino acids. The CDR3 reads CASSTRPNTGELFF. The CDR3 nucleotides read TGTGCCAGTAGTACCAGGCCCAACACCGGGGAGCTGTTTTTT.

This clone has just one count. The CDR3 nucleotides read TGTGCCAGCAGTCGACTAGCGGGAGTTGGGAACACCGGGGAGCTGTTTTTT. This codes for CASSRLAGVGNTGELFF. V and J are TRBV3-1 (or the pseudogene TRBV3-2) and TRBJ2-2; 12 bases fit TRBD2. The V gene's germline CDR1 is LGHDT and CDR2 YNNKEL (reference sequence). V was clipped by 6 bases and J by 1 base; unmatched bases: 6. The CDR3 is made up of 17 amino acids.

This clone was seen only once. The chain employs TRBV28 and TRBJ1-6, with D maybe TRBD1 (5 bases). The CDR3 length is 16 residues. Germline V gives CDR1 MDHEN, CDR2 SYDVKM. Trimming pared 3 bases from V and 0 bases from J, leaving 9 bases between. This CDR3 reads CASSLDTSSYNSPLHF. The CDR3 nucleotides are TGTGCCAGCAGTTTGGACACCAGCTCCTATAATTCACCCCTCCACTTT.

This sequence joins TRBV28 and TRBJ2-2, with D uncertain. Germline assignment: CDR1 MDHEN and CDR2 SYDVKM. The CDR3 runs 12 residues. Trimming cost V 1 base and J 5 bases, with 2 bases left between them. The CDR3 region has the DNA TGTGCCAGCAGTTTATCAACCGGGGAGCTGTTTTTT. Translated: CASSLSTGELFF.

This clone was seen only a few times. V gene TRBV6-5 combines with J gene TRBJ1-1, with D perhaps TRBD1 (5 bases). V lost 8 bases and J 4 bases, leaving 8 bases between the germline ends. Germline assignment: CDR1 MNHEY and CDR2 SVGAGI. The CDR3 consists of 11 residues. The DNA for the CDR3 is TGTGCCAGCGCCAGGGCCACTGAAGCTTTCTTT. Translating gives CASARATEAFF.

The chain couples TRBV28 to TRBJ2-2; 7 nucleotides match TRBD2. This CDR3 has 16 residues. The germline V gene has CDR1 MDHEN and CDR2 SYDVKM. V was pared by 1 base and J by 2 bases, with 4 bases of the junction left unmatched. As DNA, the CDR3 is TGTGCCAGCAGTTTATCTGGGGGGGAAAACACCGGGGAGCTGTTTTTT. Translation: CASSLSGGENTGELFF.

V usage is TRBV19 and J usage is TRBJ2-4; 8 bases line up with TRBD2. J lost 4 bases, V lost 6 bases, and 8 bases had no gene match. This CDR3 region has 15 residues. CDR1 is LNHDA and CDR2 is SQIVND in the germline V gene (reference sequence). CDR3 sequence (DNA): TGTGCCAGTAGCAAGTCCGGGACTAGAAAAAACATTCAGTACTTC. It is translated as CASSKSGTRKNIQYF.

The table lists this clone with a count of one. This chain links TRBV29-1 with TRBJ2-7; a weak D match, TRBD2 (6 bases). Germline V CDR1 and CDR2: SQVTM, ANQGSEA. Trimming took 4 bases from V and 2 from J, leaving 18 bases between them. The CDR3 covers 15 residues. The CDR3 region has the DNA TGCAGCGTTGTAGCACCCGGAGGGGCTCCCTACGAGCAGTACTTC. Translated: CSVVAPGGAPYEQYF.

The gene calls are TRBV5-4 and TRBJ2-4; no firm D call. Germline V CDR1 and CDR2: SGHNT, YYREEE (reference sequence). This CDR3 has 14 residues. V gave up 4 bases and J gave up 1 base, with 9 bases separating them. The CDR3 is CASSSTGAKNIQYF. Here the CDR3 DNA reads TGTGCCAGCAGCAGTACCGGTGCCAAAAACATTCAGTACTTC.

This clone was picked up one time. V and J are TRBV15 and TRBJ2-1, with D tentatively TRBD1 (6 bases). The V end lost 3 bases, the J end lost 2 bases, and 17 bases lay between the germline ends. This CDR3 is 17 amino acids long. The V gene's germline CDR1 is LNHNV and CDR2 YYDKDF (reference sequence). The CDR3 sequence: CATSSRDTRGPYNEQFF. The DNA for the CDR3 is TGTGCCACCAGCAGTAGGGACACCCGAGGACCCTACAATGAGCAGTTCTTC. The whole variable domain, filled in from reference TRBV15 and TRBJ2-1, reads DAMVIQNPRYQVTQFGKPVTLSCSQTLNHNVMYWYQQKSSQAPKLLFHYYDKDFNNEADTPDNFQSRRPNTSFCFLDIRSPGLGDTAMYLCATSSRDTRGPYNEQFFGPGTRLTVL.

V and J are TRBV24-1 and TRBJ1-1; D unclear. Germline V CDR1 and CDR2: KGHDR, SFDVKD. This CDR3 is 13 amino acids long. The V end lost 0 bases, the J end lost 6 bases, and 7 bases lay between the germline ends. Here the CDR3 reads CATSDLVGAEAFF. In nucleotides, the CDR3 is TGTGCCACCAGTGATTTGGTCGGGGCTGAAGCTTTCTTT.

This sequence joins TRBV7-2 and TRBJ1-1; unclear D gene. The CDR3 length is 15 residues. Germline V gene sequence: CDR1 SGHTA, CDR2 FQGNSA. V was pared by 3 bases and J by 1 base, with 12 bases between. The DNA for the CDR3 is TGTGCCAGCAGCTTTAAGCTCGCAGGGAACACTGAAGCTTTCTTT. Translating it yields CASSFKLAGNTEAFF.

The J gene is TRBJ2-2, the V gene TRBV5-5, with D possibly matching TRBD2 (5 bases). The ends were cut back, 6 bases at V and 1 base at J, with 10 bases in the middle. The CDR3 has 14 residues. Germline V lookup: CDR1 SGHKS, CDR2 YYEKEE (reference sequence). The DNA of the CDR3 is TGTGCCAGCACCCGCGGACTGAACACCGGGGAGCTGTTTTTT. This gives the protein CASTRGLNTGELFF.

This clone has a handful of counts. V is TRBV29-1 and J is TRBJ2-1; 7 positions match TRBD2. The CDR3 sequence is 14 residues long. CDR1 SQVTM and CDR2 ANQGSEA come from the germline V gene. V lost 7 bases and J lost 5; bases outside the gene matches: 11. The CDR3 reads CSAEPGLPNNEQFF. In DNA form, the CDR3 reads TGCAGCGCCGAACCGGGACTACCAAACAATGAGCAGTTCTTC.

The CDR3 spells CASSFRGREDLVDTQYF. In nucleotides, the CDR3 is TGTGCCAGCAGCTTTCGTGGGCGGGAAGATTTAGTGGATACGCAGTATTTT. The chain is built from TRBV7-9 and TRBJ2-3, with D tentatively TRBD2 (6 bases). The CDR3 is 17 amino acids. CDR1 SEHNR and CDR2 FQNEAQ come from the germline V gene (reference sequence). The V gene lost 3 bases and the J gene lost 6 bases, with 22 bases spanning the gap.

V is TRBV10-3 and J is TRBJ2-1; maybe TRBD2 (6 bases). Looked up from germline, CDR1 is ENHRY and CDR2 is SYGVKD. The length of the CDR3 is 13 residues. V dropped 11 bases and J dropped 0 bases, with 11 bases sitting between them. The CDR3 loop reads CASLGSSYNEQFF. As DNA, the CDR3 is TGTGCCTCCCTCGGGAGCTCCTACAATGAGCAGTTCTTC.

The genes are TRBV30 and TRBJ1-1, with D unclear. The V and J ends lost 4 bases and 5 bases respectively, with 23 bases between them. The CDR3 runs 16 residues. Germline CDR1 GTSNPN, CDR2 SVGIG (reference sequence). CDR3 nucleotides: TGTGCCTGGATACCAGCGACCAACCTCAGAGGGACTGAAGCTTTCTTT. It is translated as CAWIPATNLRGTEAFF.

The chain couples TRBV29-1 to TRBJ1-5; TRBD1 matches 10 bases. The germline V gene has CDR1 SQVTM and CDR2 ANQGSEA. This CDR3 contains 13 residues. With V trimmed by 1 base and J by 7 bases, 1 base remained unmatched. The CDR3 DNA is TGCAGCGTTGAAGCGGACAGGGGGCAGCCCCAGCATTTT. It codes for CSVEADRGQPQHF.

V gene TRBV24-1 combines with J gene TRBJ1-2; 7 bases agree with TRBD1. The J segment lost 3 bases and the V segment lost 8 bases, leaving 8 bases of the junction unmatched. Germline assignment: CDR1 KGHDR and CDR2 SFDVKD. The CDR3 totals 14 residues. The chain's CDR3 is CATNLGGRDYGYTF. CDR3 sequence (DNA): TGTGCCACCAATCTAGGGGGCAGGGACTATGGCTACACCTTC.

The CDR3 sequence is CASSRDNTGELFF. CDR3 in DNA: TGTGCCAGTAGCAGGGATAACACCGGGGAGCTGTTTTTT. The J gene is TRBJ2-2, the V gene TRBV19; a weak D match, TRBD1 (5 bases). Deletions cut 6 bases from V and 2 bases from J, with 7 bases between. The CDR3 spans 13 residues. The germline V gene encodes CDR1 LNHDA and CDR2 SQIVND (reference sequence).

This clone was seen a single time. The V gene is TRBV2, the J gene TRBJ1-2; 10 bases fit TRBD1. Germline V gives CDR1 SNHLY, CDR2 FYNNEI. V dropped 7 bases and J dropped 2; count of bases not matched to a gene: 4. The CDR3 is 14 amino acids. CDR3 DNA sequence: TGTGCCAGCATTAGACAGGGGGCAAACTATGGCTACACCTTC. Protein product: CASIRQGANYGYTF.